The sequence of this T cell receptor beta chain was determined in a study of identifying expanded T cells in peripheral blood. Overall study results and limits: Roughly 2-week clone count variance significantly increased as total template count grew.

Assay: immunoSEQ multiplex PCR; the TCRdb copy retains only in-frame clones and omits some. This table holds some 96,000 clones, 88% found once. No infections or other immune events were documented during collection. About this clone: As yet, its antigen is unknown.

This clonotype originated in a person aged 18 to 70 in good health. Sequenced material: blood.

CDR3: CATSRGTGGKDAEAFF. CDR3 DNA sequence: TGTGCCACCAGCAGAGGGACAGGGGGGAAAGATGCTGAAGCTTTCTTT. The rearrangement links TRBV15 to TRBJ1-1; 10 bases map to TRBD1. The CDR3 runs to 16 residues. Trimming at V came to 1 base and at J to 6 bases, leaving 8 bases not matched to a gene. Germline V gene data show CDR1 as LNHNV and CDR2 as YYDKDF (reference sequence).